The following is a T cell receptor beta chain sequence with its context. The antigen it recognizes is unknown. No base quality information exists; no much larger clone differs at one position. The data were obtained in a study of regulatory T cells in long-lasting Graves disease (dated by TCRdb to the early 2020s). A note on the overall study: Persistent Graves' disease was defined as antithyroid drug treatment for over 5 years with persistently positive TSH receptor autoantibodies. A total of around 35 samples were covered by TCR sequencing, comprising about 13 persistent and around 20 newly diagnosed Graves' disease patients. The study took place in China and was registered as a clinical trial. Persistent Graves' disease patients in the clinical cohort had taken antithyroid drugs for around 10 years on average. Peripheral blood TCR sequencing and RNA sequencing compared persistent Graves' disease patients with newly diagnosed Graves' disease patients. Findings and caveats that apply to the study as a whole: Sequencing and analysis were limited to the TCR beta chain. Peripheral blood alone was examined, since thyroid tissue, which constituted the primary lesion, could not be accessed. Patients with persistent disease shared more public clonotypes (around 2,500) than newly diagnosed patients did (around 930). The authors acknowledged the small sample size as a limitation that may reduce accuracy. TRBV28, TRBJ1-2 and TRBJ2-5 were preferentially used in persistent disease, while TRBV20-1 and TRBJ2-1 were favored in newly diagnosed disease. Compared with newly diagnosed patients, persistent Graves' disease patients had lower TCR Shannon entropy and fewer highly expanded clones, which suggests clonal expansion.

CDR1 and CDR2 were assigned from the germline V gene as ENHRY and SYGVKD. V and J are truncated by 4 bases and 7 bases respectively, leaving an intervening sequence of 13 bases. Inclusive of the bounding cysteine and phenylalanine, the CDR3 is 14 residues long. Of the read, only the CDR3 DNA is kept; its 42 bases are in frame from base 1. The sample's time point label, in plain terms: persistent/refractory GD, antithyroid drugs over 5 years with positive TRAb. For both TCR sequencing and RNA sequencing, RNA was extracted from PBMCs using TRIzol. The diagnosis of Graves' disease followed American Thyroid Association guidelines. Patients for the study were recruited at an endocrinology department in Xi'an, China. From each patient, about 9 milliliters of peripheral blood was collected into an EDTA anticoagulant tube. Ficoll Paque Plus density gradient separation was used to isolate PBMCs, and no further T cell sorting was performed. An Agilent 2100 Bioanalyzer and agarose gel were used to assess RNA quality, and a NanoDrop 2000 was used to measure RNA concentration.

Library prep was done by multiplex PCR. Sequencing used an Illumina HiSeq 4000. TCR beta libraries were built with iRepertoire HTBI primers and Arm-PCR amplification of CDR3 regions. Gel purification was performed on PCR products prior to sequencing. Processing in the source paper ran as follows. Across samples, 60 to 70 TRBV and roughly 15 TRBJ segments were identified and used for gene usage analysis of CDR3 amino acid clonotypes. Filtered high-quality paired reads were merged into contigs using COPE and FqMerger. BLAST was used to align contigs to IMGT TRBV, TRBD and TRBJ reference genes, with CDR3 defined following IMGT. Highly expanded clones were defined as clonotypes with a frequency above 0.1%. Repertoire diversity was measured by Shannon entropy, and V-J evenness by the Gini coefficient. Clonotypes shared by more than one individual were considered public. The public reads were run again by TCRdb, first through fastp at Q25 and then through MiXCR, and only productive beta chains were kept. Identical CDR3 proteins give one entry, which carries the most common genes and DNA. V and J calls and clone size were set by TCRdb, not the authors. The sample table contains about 470,000 distinct CDR3 sequences; only one count was recorded for 20% to 25% of them. The ten largest make up 7% to 9% of the sample.

The source was peripheral blood mononuclear cells (PBMCs), collected when the disease was refractory, from a patient treated with antithyroid drugs. This receptor chain uses TRBV10-3 and TRBJ2-2; the D gene cannot be named for sure. The sequence was obtained from a female donor with Graves disease. The DNA sequence is as follows: TGTGCCATCAGTGGACTTACCGTTGACGGGGAGCTGTTTTTT. It is translated as CAISGLTVDGELFF.